Each of the 6 T cell receptor beta chains below was sequenced from the same sample in a study of monozygotic twins with inflammatory bowel disease. TCRdb reworked the 5' RACE reads into one entry per CDR3 protein, no DNA. Recorded for this sample: approximately 330,000 distinct CDR3 sequences. Sequencing used blood. The receptors were gathered from a human donor with ulcerative colitis or Crohn's disease, or a healthy co-twin of an affected twin (not recorded which).

V and J are TRBV5-4 and TRBJ2-7. The CDR3 totals 14 residues. Germline V gene lookup returns CDR1 SGHNT and CDR2 YYREEE (reference sequence). The CDR3 protein is CASSSTRSSYEQYF.

The chain combines TRBV30 with TRBJ2-2; with no DNA, the TCRdb D assignment of TRBD1 cannot be verified. The CDR3 has 14 amino acids. Germline-derived CDR1 and CDR2 are GTSNPN and SVGIG (reference sequence). CDR3 amino acids: CAWSGWGENGELFF.

The chain is built from TRBV29-1 and TRBJ2-5; TCRdb's D call, TRBD2, is unchecked because there is no DNA. This CDR3 contains 13 residues. CDR1 and CDR2 from the germline V gene are SQVTM and ANQGSEA. The CDR3 loop is CSAVSWGEETQYF. Variable domain in full (rest from reference TRBV29-1 and TRBJ2-5): SAVISQKPSRDICQRGTSLTIQCQVDSQVTMMFWYRQQPGQSLTLIATANQGSEATYESGFVIDKFPISRPNLTFSTLTVSNMSPEDSSIYLCSAVSWGEETQYFGPGTRLLVL.

This rearrangement joins TRBV20-1 to TRBJ2-3. The CDR3 has 14 residues. CDR1 and CDR2 from the germline V gene are DFQATT and SNEGSKA (reference sequence). CDR3 sequence: CSAITPTSTDTQYF.

The V and J genes are TRBV10-3 and TRBJ1-2; lacking DNA, the TRBD1 call made by TCRdb goes unchecked. The CDR3 length is 16 residues. CDR1 and CDR2 from the germline V gene are ENHRY and SYGVKD. The CDR3 protein is CAISERMGVEFYGYTF.

The chain recombines TRBV20-1 with TRBJ2-7; the TCRdb D gene call, TRBD2, has no DNA to confirm it. The length of the CDR3 is 14 residues. Germline V gene data show CDR1 as DFQATT and CDR2 as SNEGSKA (reference sequence). CDR3 region: CSARRLAGAFEQYF.